A single sample is the source of the 19 T cell receptor beta chains below, sequenced in a study of OX40 agonist ivuxolimab in advanced cancers. The protocol was immunoSEQ multiplex PCR, while the TCRdb copy is restricted to in-frame clones and leaves out a portion. The sample holds about 80,000 clones, around 87% seen once. The material was CD4+ or CD8+ T cells sorted from blood, obtained in a trial of the OX40 agonist ivuxolimab. The receptors here all came from an adult with an advanced solid tumor such as melanoma, head and neck, liver or kidney cancer.

This chain connects TRBV11-2 to TRBJ1-4; TRBD1 matches 8 bases. Germline V gene lookup returns CDR1 SGHAT and CDR2 FQNNGV. With V trimmed by 2 bases and J by 7 bases, 12 bases remained unmatched. This CDR3 comprises 17 residues. The CDR3, as DNA: TGTGCCAGCAGCTTATGGACAGGGCCGGTCAAGTTTGAAAAACTGTTTTTT. This gives the protein CASSLWTGPVKFEKLFF.

This clone was detected only a few times. V gene TRBV28 combines with J gene TRBJ1-5, with D possibly matching TRBD1 (5 bases). This CDR3 has 14 amino acids. Trimming left V 6 bases short and J 6 bases short, with 15 bases between. Germline assignment: CDR1 MDHEN and CDR2 SYDVKM. This chain's CDR3 is CASSEVQGSQPQHF. The CDR3 bases are TGTGCCAGCAGCGAGGTTCAGGGTAGTCAGCCCCAGCATTTT.

This chain links TRBV5-5 with TRBJ1-4, with TRBD1 identical over 9 bases. V trimming: 3 bases; J trimming: 5 bases; junction bases outside the gene matches: 5. The germline V gene encodes CDR1 SGHKS and CDR2 YYEKEE (reference sequence). The CDR3 has 15 amino acids. The CDR3 region has the DNA TGTGCCAGCAGCTGGGGGACAGGGAAGAATGAAAAACTGTTTTTT. This gives the protein CASSWGTGKNEKLFF. Variable domain in full (rest from reference TRBV5-5 and TRBJ1-4): DAGVTQSPTHLIKTRGQQVTLRCSPISGHKSVSWYQQVLGQGPQFIFQYYEKEERGRGNFPDRFSARQFPNYSSELNVNALLLGDSALYLCASSWGTGKNEKLFFGSGTQLSVL.

This sequence joins TRBV29-1 and TRBJ1-1; no definite D call. This CDR3 has 13 residues. Looked up from germline, CDR1 is SQVTM and CDR2 is ANQGSEA. V lost 7 bases and J lost 1, with 13 bases in between. CDR3 bases: TGCAGCGCGGCCCTAAACACGAACACTGAAGCTTTCTTT. Protein product: CSAALNTNTEAFF.

The chain is built from TRBV7-3 and TRBJ2-3, with a tentative D call TRBD2 (5 bases). From germline, CDR1 is SGHTA and CDR2 FQGTGA. V lost 5 bases and J 2 bases, leaving 11 bases between the germline ends. The CDR3 totals 14 residues. CDR3 in amino acids: CASSTGMNTDTQYF. The CDR3 DNA reads TGTGCCAGCAGCACCGGGATGAACACAGATACGCAGTATTTT.

The chain uses TRBV5-1 and TRBJ1-3; D is undetermined. CDR3 size: 16 residues. Germline lookup yields CDR1 SGHRS and CDR2 YFSETQ. Trimming removed 3 bases at V and 0 bases at J, with 13 bases between. The CDR3 sequence is CASSSSVAASGNTIYF. CDR3 nucleotides: TGCGCCAGCAGCTCATCAGTCGCAGCCTCTGGAAACACCATATATTTT.

The V call is TRBV11-2, the J call TRBJ2-7; D assignment may be TRBD1 or TRBD2 (5 bases each). V gave up 2 bases and J gave up 3 bases, with 8 bases separating them. This CDR3 has 13 residues. CDR1 SGHAT and CDR2 FQNNGV come from the germline V gene. The CDR3 DNA is TGTGCCAGCAGCTTAATGGGGGTCTACGAGCAGTACTTC. Protein: CASSLMGVYEQYF. Full variable domain (remainder filled in from reference TRBV11-2 and TRBJ2-7): EAGVAQSPRYKIIEKRQSVAFWCNPISGHATLYWYQQILGQGPKLLIQFQNNGVVDDSQLPKDRFSAERLKGVDSTLKIQPAKLEDSAVYLCASSLMGVYEQYFGPGTRLTVT.

The chain combines TRBV28 with TRBJ2-1; the D is unclear. Germline V gene data show CDR1 as MDHEN and CDR2 as SYDVKM. The V end was cut by 3 bases, the J end by 9 bases, with 9 bases between. This CDR3 region has 12 residues. CDR3 region: CASSFFLGEQFF. The CDR3 region has the DNA TGTGCCAGCAGTTTTTTTTTGGGTGAGCAGTTCTTC.

The chain carries TRBV11-3 and TRBJ2-4, with TRBD1 matching 9 bases. The CDR3 is 14 amino acids. The germline gives CDR1 SGHNT, CDR2 YENEEA. With 5 bases clipped from V and 7 bases from J, the junction kept 6 bases outside the gene matches. CDR3 protein: CASSKGTGPNIQYF. Written as DNA, the CDR3 is TGTGCCAGCAGCAAGGGGACAGGGCCGAACATTCAGTACTTC. Based on the CDR3 plus reference TRBV11-3 and TRBJ2-4, the full variable domain is EAGVVQSPRYKIIEKKQPVAFWCNPISGHNTLYWYLQNLGQGPELLIRYENEEAVDDSQLPKDRFSAERLKGVDSTLKIQPAELGDSAVYLCASSKGTGPNIQYFGAGTRLSVL.

The genes are TRBV10-2 and TRBJ2-7; D is uncertain. From germline, CDR1 is WSHSY and CDR2 SAAADI. The CDR3 runs to 13 residues. Trimming stripped 3 bases from V and 2 bases from J, with 8 bases between. The chain's CDR3 is CASSDRTPYEQYF. In DNA, the CDR3 is TGCGCCAGCAGTGATAGGACCCCCTACGAGCAGTACTTC.

The genes are TRBV11-2 and TRBJ2-7; 8 nucleotides match TRBD2. The CDR3 contains 15 residues. With 2 bases clipped from V and 6 bases from J, the junction kept 9 bases outside the gene matches. Germline values: CDR1 SGHAT, CDR2 FQNNGV. The chain's CDR3 is CASSLWAGGIGEQYF. The DNA for the CDR3 is TGTGCCAGCAGCTTATGGGCGGGAGGCATTGGCGAGCAGTACTTC.

V and J are TRBV6-5 and TRBJ1-1; D is possibly TRBD1 (5 bases). CDR1 MNHEY and CDR2 SVGAGI come from the germline V gene. The CDR3 has 14 amino acids. Trimming left V 5 bases short and J 0 bases short, with 10 bases between. This chain's CDR3 is CASSNQGMNTEAFF. The CDR3 region has the DNA TGTGCCAGCAGTAATCAGGGAATGAACACTGAAGCTTTCTTT.

The rearrangement joins TRBV6-5 to TRBJ1-5, with 7 nucleotides matching TRBD1. With V trimmed by 0 bases and J by 6 bases, 5 bases remained unmatched. CDR3 length: 15 amino acids. Germline V gene data show CDR1 as MNHEY and CDR2 as SVGAGI. The CDR3 region is CASSYSGRGGQPQHF. In DNA form, the CDR3 reads TGTGCCAGCAGTTACTCGGGCAGGGGGGGTCAGCCCCAGCATTTT.

The chain joins TRBV4-1 to TRBJ2-1; a possible D gene is TRBD2 (7 bases). V gave up 4 bases and J gave up 7 bases, with 14 bases separating them. This CDR3 is built from 14 residues. Germline V CDR1 and CDR2: MGHRA, YSYEKL. CDR3 loop: CASSPLGGGNEQFF. CDR3 bases: TGCGCCAGCAGCCCCCTAGGGGGGGGTAATGAGCAGTTCTTC.

The sample holds one count of this clone. The rearrangement uses TRBV5-1 and TRBJ1-2; D not resolved. The CDR3 consists of 12 residues. CDR1 is SGHRS and CDR2 is YFSETQ in the germline V gene. V lost 4 bases and J lost 8, with 12 bases in between. CDR3 loop: CASSPGGRGYTF. CDR3 bases: TGCGCCAGCAGCCCCGGCGGGCGGGGCTACACCTTC.

The V and J genes are TRBV6-1 and TRBJ2-4, with D possibly being TRBD2 (6 bases). CDR1 MNHNS and CDR2 SASEGT come from the germline V gene. The V gene lost 5 bases and the J gene lost 7 bases, with 15 bases spanning the gap. The CDR3 has 14 amino acids. As DNA, the CDR3 is TGTGCCAGCAGTTTCGGGGGTGAGGGCAACATTCAGTACTTC. This encodes CASSFGGEGNIQYF.

This chain links TRBV19 with TRBJ1-2; D is undetermined. CDR1 LNHDA and CDR2 SQIVND come from the germline V gene (reference sequence). The CDR3 extends over 15 amino acids. Trimming left V 1 base short and J 4 bases short, with 13 bases between. Here the CDR3 reads CASSIGSRRPYGYTF. CDR3 in DNA: TGTGCCAGTAGTATAGGGTCCAGGAGGCCCTATGGCTACACCTTC.

The chain uses TRBV5-1 and TRBJ1-1; D uncertain. V shed 0 bases and J shed 3 bases, with 6 bases lying between them. The germline V gene has CDR1 SGHRS and CDR2 YFSETQ. This CDR3 has 13 amino acids. The CDR3 spells CASSLGGHTEAFF. The CDR3 DNA sequence: TGCGCCAGCAGCTTGGGAGGTCACACTGAAGCTTTCTTT.

The chain has TRBV27 and TRBJ2-7; 7 nucleotides align to TRBD1. V lost 6 bases, J lost 7 bases, and 9 bases stayed unmatched. The CDR3 loop spans 13 amino acids. Germline-derived CDR1 and CDR2 are MNHEY and SMNVEV (reference sequence). CDR3 sequence reads: CASRSNRGTEQYF. CDR3 coding DNA: TGTGCCAGCAGGTCCAACAGGGGTACGGAGCAGTACTTC.